These 10 T cell receptor beta chains were all obtained from the same sample, sequenced in a study of blood T cell repertoires in COVID-19. Using immunoSEQ multiplex PCR, the repertoire was profiled, and TCRdb retains in-frame clones only, with some absent. The sample has around 480,000 clones, approximately 88% seen once. Sequences were obtained from peripheral blood. The receptors stem from a woman between 50 and 59 years old with COVID-19, enrolled during active disease.

The table lists this clone with a few counts. The chain links TRBV4-1 to TRBJ2-1, with TRBD2 as a possible D gene (5 bases). Deletions cut 8 bases from V and 0 bases from J, with 11 bases between. The CDR3 is 14 amino acids. The V gene's germline CDR1 is MGHRA and CDR2 YSYEKL. In DNA, the CDR3 is TGCGCCAGCGGGTCGGCGGGCTCCTACAATGAGCAGTTCTTC. This encodes CASGSAGSYNEQFF.

This sequence joins TRBV6-1 and TRBJ2-2; 10 bases line up with TRBD1. The CDR3 has 16 residues. The J segment lost 4 bases and the V segment lost 2 bases, leaving 4 bases of the junction unmatched. Germline V gene data show CDR1 as MNHNS and CDR2 as SASEGT. For the CDR3, the DNA is TGTGCCAGCAGTGAATTCGGGACAGGGGTCACCGGGGAGCTGTTTTTT. Protein product: CASSEFGTGVTGELFF.

This clone appeared once. The J gene is TRBJ1-5, the V gene TRBV19; weak D call: TRBD1 (6 bases). Germline loops: CDR1 LNHDA, CDR2 SQIVND (reference sequence). The CDR3 is made up of 17 amino acids. Trimming pared 5 bases from V and 0 bases from J, leaving 17 bases between. DNA of the CDR3: TGTGCCAGTAGTCCGGGGGGGCAGGGGCTTAGCAATCAGCCCCAGCATTTT. Translating gives CASSPGGQGLSNQPQHF.

This chain uses TRBV6-5 with TRBJ2-1, with a weak D call TRBD1 (5 bases). The CDR3 consists of 14 residues. Trimming left V 5 bases short and J 8 bases short, with 16 bases between. Germline V gene sequence: CDR1 MNHEY, CDR2 SVGAGI. The CDR3 nucleotides read TGTGCCAGCAGTAGCCCGGGCCAAGGGGATGAGCAGTTCTTC. It codes for CASSSPGQGDEQFF.

The chain joins TRBV7-6 to TRBJ1-1; 9 bases are a match to TRBD1. V shed 6 bases, J shed 1 base, and the junction held 3 bases outside the gene matches. The CDR3 extends over 14 amino acids. Germline lookup yields CDR1 SGHVS and CDR2 FNYEAQ. CDR3 loop: CASRAGQGNTEAFF. The CDR3 coding sequence is TGTGCCAGCAGGGCGGGACAGGGGAACACTGAAGCTTTCTTT.

The J gene is TRBJ1-1, the V gene TRBV24-1; D gene ambiguous. Trimming took 12 bases from V and 8 from J, leaving 18 bases between them. The CDR3 consists of 12 residues. Germline assignment: CDR1 KGHDR and CDR2 SFDVKD. CDR3 sequence: CAVKDGLNEAFF. The CDR3 bases are TGTGCCGTAAAAGACGGGTTGAACGAAGCTTTCTTT.

In DNA, the CDR3 is TGTGCCAGTAGCCATTCTAAAGTACTAGCGGGGGTCTGGTACAATGAGCAGTTCTTC. Its translation: CASSHSKVLAGVWYNEQFF. The genes are TRBV19 and TRBJ2-1; 11 bases are shared with TRBD2. This CDR3 comprises 19 residues. Germline loops: CDR1 LNHDA, CDR2 SQIVND (reference sequence). The V and J ends lost 6 bases and 4 bases, in that order; junction bases with no gene match: 17.

The chain is built from TRBV6-1 and TRBJ1-5; D unresolved. The CDR3 length is 12 residues. V was shortened by 3 bases and J by 9 bases, with 9 bases between the two germline ends. CDR1 MNHNS and CDR2 SASEGT come from the germline V gene. The CDR3 is CASSDNSRPQHF. Here the CDR3 DNA reads TGTGCCAGCAGTGATAACTCACGGCCCCAGCATTTT.

The chain couples TRBV5-1 to TRBJ2-1; 7 positions match TRBD1. V gave up 4 bases and J gave up 7 bases; unmatched junction bases: 5. The CDR3 contains 13 residues. Germline V lookup: CDR1 SGHRS, CDR2 YFSETQ. The CDR3 DNA is TGCGCCAGCAGCCTTGACAGGGAGAATGAGCAGTTCTTC. This codes for CASSLDRENEQFF.

The V gene is TRBV5-1, the J gene TRBJ1-5; 9 bases fit TRBD1. Trimming removed 0 bases from V and 6 bases from J; junction bases left unmatched: 4. CDR3 length equals 15 residues. Per germline, CDR1 SGHRS and CDR2 YFSETQ. The CDR3 coding sequence is TGCGCCAGCAGCTTGGTTACAGGGGGCGGTCAGCCCCAGCATTTT. Its translation is CASSLVTGGGQPQHF.